What follows are 8 T cell receptor beta chains derived from one specimen sequenced in a study of tumor-infiltrating lymphocytes in glioblastoma multiforme. Multiple V-beta primers and a C-beta primer amplified TCRB from RNA. TCRdb passed the multiplex PCR reads through MiXCR, listing each CDR3 protein once. This sample carries about 8,400 distinct CDR3 sequences, nearly 75% of them seen once, and the ten largest clones take roughly 50%. Sequenced sample: brain tumor tissue. The receptor set was obtained from a male donor with glioblastoma.

V usage is TRBV12-3 or TRBV12-4 and J usage is TRBJ2-7; D gene ambiguous. Trimming removed 3 bases from V and 5 bases from J, with 5 bases in between. The CDR3 length is 11 residues. In DNA, the CDR3 is TGTGCCAGCAGTTTGAGAAACGAGCAGTACTTC. Translated, it gives CASSLRNEQYF.

The chain combines TRBV11-2 with TRBJ2-2, with 7 nucleotides matching TRBD2. Germline V gives CDR1 SGHAT, CDR2 FQNNGV. This CDR3 has 15 amino acids. The J segment lost 4 bases and the V segment lost 8 bases, leaving 10 bases of the junction unmatched. The CDR3 sequence: CASAPGGLLTGELFF. In DNA, the CDR3 is TGTGCCAGCGCCCCGGGGGGACTCCTCACCGGGGAGCTGTTTTTT.

Many counts were recorded for this clonotype. This chain connects TRBV20-1 to TRBJ1-4; tentatively, D is TRBD1 (5 bases). The germline V gene encodes CDR1 DFQATT and CDR2 SNEGSKA (reference sequence). The CDR3 sequence is 14 residues long. V was shortened by 3 bases and J by 5 bases, with 13 bases between the two germline ends. The CDR3 DNA is TGCAGTGCTAGTCTGGGGGTGCCCAATGAAAAACTGTTTTTT. It specifies CSASLGVPNEKLFF.

V usage is TRBV20-1 and J usage is TRBJ2-3; no firm D call. CDR1 is DFQATT, CDR2 SNEGSKA, per germline (reference sequence). The CDR3 runs to 17 residues. V gave up 6 bases and J gave up 8 bases, with 30 bases separating them. The CDR3 coding sequence is TGCAGTGCGTTTCCAGCCCAAATTAGGCTTACCCACGGTACGCAGTATTTT. The encoded protein is CSAFPAQIRLTHGTQYF.

The chain combines TRBV10-1 with TRBJ2-7, with TRBD2 as a possible D gene (5 bases). This CDR3 is built from 14 residues. CDR1 and CDR2 (germline): WNHNN, SYGVQD (reference sequence). CDR3 sequence: CESSYPRRSYEQYF. The CDR3 DNA is TGCGAAAGCAGTTACCCCCGGAGGTCCTACGAGCAGTACTTC.

This chain's CDR3 is CASSLGQGASGYTF. The DNA for the CDR3 is TGTGCCAGCAGCTTAGGGCAGGGAGCGTCGGGCTACACCTTC. The chain combines TRBV11-3 with TRBJ1-2; a weak D match, TRBD1 (5 bases). The V gene's germline CDR1 is SGHNT and CDR2 YENEEA. This CDR3 is 14 amino acids long. V was pared by 1 base and J by 8 bases, with 14 bases between.

V is TRBV11-1 and J is TRBJ2-5, with 11 nucleotides matching TRBD1. The junction had 8 bases not matched to a gene; V was cut back by 3 bases and J by 5 bases. CDR1 and CDR2 (germline): SGHAT, FQDESV (reference sequence). The CDR3 covers 16 residues. This CDR3 is CASSFSGQGARETQYF. The CDR3 coding sequence is TGTGCCAGCAGCTTTTCCGGACAGGGGGCAAGGGAGACCCAGTACTTC.

With regard to this clonotype: The junction departs from germline at one end; a sequencing error may be responsible. DNA for the CDR3: TGTGCCAGCATCTTACATGGGATGGCAGATACGAAGTATTTT. Protein product: CASILHGMADTKYF. The gene calls are TRBV11-2 and TRBJ2-3; D gene uncertain. The CDR3 runs 14 residues. Germline V CDR1 and CDR2: SGHAT, FQNNGV.